This is a list of T cell receptor beta chains from one sample in a study of T cell responses to AZD1222 COVID-19 vaccine. Generated by immunoSEQ multiplex PCR, the TCRdb table keeps only in-frame clones and is missing some. Of 95,000 to 150,000 clones listed, 92% are singletons. Sequencing was performed on peripheral blood, taken on day 0 of AZD1222 vaccination. The receptors here all came from an adult in good health. The CDR3 runs from the conserved cysteine through the conserved F or W. A D gene is named only where the DNA matches it firmly. Only some rows state a clone size, as once, few, many or a class for expanded clones.

clone size	V gene	D gene	J gene	CDR3 protein	CDR3 DNA
.	TRBV2	.	TRBJ2-2	CASSVTGRELFF	TGTGCCAGCAGCGTCACGGGCCGGGAGCTGTTTTTT
.	TRBV6-6	.	TRBJ1-6	CASSPTVRSSYNSPLHF	TGTGCCAGCAGTCCGACAGTAAGGAGCTCCTATAATTCACCCCTCCACTTT
.	TRBV5-4	TRBD1	TRBJ1-4	CASSFPTGGEEKLFF	TGTGCCAGCAGCTTCCCGACAGGGGGTGAGGAAAAACTGTTTTTT
.	TRBV27	.	TRBJ1-1	CATGVSRNTEAFF	TGTGCCACCGGGGTTTCACGGAACACTGAAGCTTTCTTT
.	TRBV5-1	TRBD1	TRBJ2-5	CASSPGQGLGETQYF	TGCGCCAGCAGCCCGGGACAGGGGCTTGGGGAGACCCAGTACTTC
.	TRBV9	.	TRBJ1-1	CASSPVQQVEAFF	TGTGCCAGCAGCCCAGTCCAACAGGTTGAAGCTTTCTTT
.	TRBV11-3	TRBD2	TRBJ2-1	CASSLVSGLAIREQFF	TGTGCCAGCAGCTTAGTATCCGGACTAGCAATTCGTGAGCAGTTCTTC
.	TRBV5-1	.	TRBJ1-6	CASSLRQYNSPLHF	TGCGCCAGCAGCTTGAGGCAGTATAATTCACCCCTCCACTTT
.	TRBV4-3	TRBD1	TRBJ2-6	CASSQDGTGLGSGANVLTF	TGCGCCAGCAGCCAAGATGGGACAGGGCTGGGCTCTGGGGCCAACGTCCTGACTTTC
.	TRBV29-1	.	TRBJ2-3	CSVEGPLDTQYF	TGCAGCGTGGAAGGGCCTTTAGATACGCAGTATTTT
.	TRBV10-3	.	TRBJ1-4	CAISEGRGDFDEKLFF	TGTGCCATCAGTGAAGGCAGGGGAGACTTTGATGAAAAACTGTTTTTT
.	TRBV27	.	TRBJ2-1	CASSFISSRAYNEQFF	TGTGCCAGCAGTTTTATCAGTAGTAGAGCCTACAATGAGCAGTTCTTC
.	TRBV6-1	TRBD2	TRBJ2-5	CASSGGSGGASGKETQYF	TGTGCCAGCAGTGGTGGGTCCGGGGGGGCTAGCGGGAAAGAGACCCAGTACTTC
.	TRBV24-1	.	TRBJ1-2	CATSDARDYGYTF	TGTGCCACCAGTGATGCGCGGGACTATGGCTACACCTTC
.	TRBV30	.	TRBJ1-6	CAWSVDNSPLHF	TGTGCCTGGAGTGTGGATAATTCACCCCTCCACTTT
once	TRBV7-3	.	TRBJ1-1	CASSSQEGTEAFF	TGTGCCAGCAGCTCTCAAGAGGGCACTGAAGCTTTCTTT
.	TRBV9	.	TRBJ1-2	CASSVVEGGYGYTF	TGTGCCAGCAGCGTAGTGGAGGGGGGGTATGGCTACACCTTC
.	TRBV5-8	.	TRBJ1-4	CASSLGVEFATNEKLFF	TGTGCCAGCAGCTTGGGGGTAGAATTTGCAACTAATGAAAAACTGTTTTTT
.	TRBV4-3	.	TRBJ1-1	CASSQVLQRPDVEAFF	TGCGCCAGCAGCCAAGTTCTACAGCGGCCTGACGTTGAAGCTTTCTTT
few	TRBV18	.	TRBJ1-1	CASSSVGTEAFF	TGTGCCAGCTCCTCCGTGGGCACTGAAGCTTTCTTT
.	TRBV13	.	TRBJ1-1	CASRAGNTEAFF	TGTGCCAGCAGGGCCGGGAACACTGAAGCTTTCTTT
.	TRBV3-1/TRBV3-2	.	TRBJ2-2	CASSQDEWGFTGELFF	TGTGCCAGCAGCCAAGATGAGTGGGGATTCACCGGGGAGCTGTTTTTT
.	TRBV7-3	.	TRBJ2-1	CASSLIGLGDNEQFF	TGTGCCAGCAGCTTAATCGGGCTGGGGGACAATGAGCAGTTCTTC
.	TRBV9	.	TRBJ1-1	CASSATTGFATEAFF	TGTGCCAGCAGCGCAACCACAGGGTTTGCCACTGAAGCTTTCTTT
.	TRBV11-3	TRBD2	TRBJ2-1	CASRAGVSGDEQFF	TGTGCCAGCAGGGCAGGGGTTAGCGGGGATGAGCAGTTCTTC
.	TRBV18	.	TRBJ1-4	CASSPLSTNEKLFF	TGTGCCAGCTCACCTTTATCAACTAATGAAAAACTGTTTTTT
.	TRBV6-2/TRBV6-3	.	TRBJ1-5	CASSYGYSNQPQHF	TGTGCCAGCAGTTATGGCTATAGCAATCAGCCCCAGCATTTT
.	TRBV3-1/TRBV3-2	.	TRBJ2-5	CASSQDGRDQETQYF	TGTGCCAGCAGCCAAGATGGCAGGGACCAAGAGACCCAGTACTTC
.	TRBV14	TRBD1	TRBJ1-2	CASSQWARGPRGYTF	TGTGCCAGCAGTCAGTGGGCCAGGGGGCCTAGGGGCTACACCTTC
.	TRBV12-5	TRBD1	TRBJ2-5	CASGMDRGETQYF	TGTGCTAGTGGCATGGACAGGGGAGAGACCCAGTACTTC
.	TRBV9	TRBD2	TRBJ2-5	CASSDPGLAGEETQYF	TGTGCCAGCAGCGACCCGGGACTAGCGGGGGAAGAGACCCAGTACTTC
.	TRBV7-2	TRBD2	TRBJ2-3	CASSPRTSGSPDTQYF	TGTGCCAGCAGTCCAAGGACTAGCGGGAGCCCAGATACGCAGTATTTT
.	TRBV29-1	.	TRBJ2-1	CSVVGGILYNEQFF	TGCAGCGTTGTAGGGGGAATACTTTACAATGAGCAGTTCTTC
.	TRBV10-3	.	TRBJ2-3	CAISEGQFLTDTQYF	TGTGCCATCAGTGAGGGACAGTTTCTAACAGATACGCAGTATTTT
.	TRBV7-2	.	TRBJ2-2	CASSFFPTGELFF	TGTGCCAGCAGCTTCTTTCCCACCGGGGAGCTGTTTTTT
once	TRBV5-6	.	TRBJ1-2	CASSPRVLYGYTF	TGTGCCAGCAGCCCCAGGGTCCTATATGGCTACACCTTC
.	TRBV7-2	.	TRBJ2-1	CASSWTFNSYNEQFF	TGTGCCAGCAGCTGGACCTTTAACTCCTACAATGAGCAGTTCTTC
.	TRBV11-2	TRBD2	TRBJ2-2	CASSLGASGSGNTGELFF	TGTGCCAGCAGCTTAGGGGCTAGCGGGAGCGGCAACACCGGGGAGCTGTTTTTT
.	TRBV6-5	.	TRBJ2-2	CASSRVRNTGELFF	TGTGCCAGCAGCCGTGTCAGAAACACCGGGGAGCTGTTTTTT